The 20 T cell receptor beta chains below come from one sample, sequenced in a study of T cells after yellow fever vaccination. TCRdb processed the 5' RACE reads anew with MiXCR; each CDR3 protein has one entry. The table lists 450,000 to 550,000 distinct CDR3 sequences, 15% to 20% of them singletons. This specimen was PBMCs, taken 15 days after the yellow fever booster vaccination. All receptors come from a man aged 25-40 years who received the YFV17D yellow fever vaccine.

This clonotype was counted many times. The genes are TRBV21-1 and TRBJ2-1; the table's TRBD2 call for D was not verified on the DNA. TRBV21-1 is a pseudogene segment. The CDR3 totals 16 residues. CDR3 sequence: CASSKARPSQNNEQFF. In DNA, the CDR3 is TGTGCCAGCAGCAAAGCACGGCCCTCACAGAACAATGAGCAGTTCTTC.

Only a few counts were recorded for this clonotype. The J gene is TRBJ2-7, the V gene TRBV15; 12 bases are shared with TRBD2. The CDR3 sequence is 17 residues long. CDR1 and CDR2 from the germline V gene are LNHNV and YYDKDF (reference sequence). With V trimmed by 1 base and J by 4 bases, 8 bases remained unmatched. The CDR3 sequence: CATSRGSGLAGFYEQYF. CDR3 nucleotides: TGTGCCACCAGCAGAGGTTCAGGACTAGCGGGATTTTACGAGCAGTACTTC.

V usage is TRBV3-1 and J usage is TRBJ2-1; 11 bases agree with TRBD2. Losses at the gene ends were 5 bases for V and 6 bases for J; bases not matched to a gene: 6. This CDR3 comprises 15 residues. Germline CDR1 LGHDT, CDR2 YNNKEL (reference sequence). This CDR3 is CASSAGTSGSNEQFF. The CDR3 nucleotides read TGTGCCAGCAGCGCCGGGACTAGCGGATCCAATGAGCAGTTCTTC.

This chain connects TRBV5-1 to TRBJ2-5; D might be TRBD2 (5 bases). Germline-derived CDR1 and CDR2 are SGHRS and YFSETQ. V was trimmed by 5 bases and J by 4 bases, leaving 15 bases between them. CDR3 length: 14 amino acids. CDR3 sequence (DNA): TGCGCCAGCAGTCGGGCCCCTCGGGGAGAGACCCAGTACTTC. Translation: CASSRAPRGETQYF.

The chain joins TRBV20-1 to TRBJ2-7, with a weak D call TRBD2 (6 bases). The CDR3 is 14 residues long. The V gene's germline CDR1 is DFQATT and CDR2 SNEGSKA (reference sequence). V was clipped by 0 bases and J by 2 bases, with 11 bases between them. The DNA for the CDR3 is TGCAGTGCTAGAGATTACGGGAGTCCCTACGAGCAGTACTTC. It translates to CSARDYGSPYEQYF.

This clonotype was observed once. The chain combines TRBV18 with TRBJ2-5; the D gene could be TRBD1 or TRBD2 (5 bases each). The CDR3 length is 15 residues. Germline V gene sequence: CDR1 KGHSH, CDR2 LQKENI. Trimming shortened V by 5 bases and J by 1 base, and 14 bases separated the two germline ends. The CDR3 is CASSSNSGTQETQYF. The DNA for the CDR3 is TGTGCCAGCTCATCGAATTCCGGGACCCAAGAGACCCAGTACTTC.

This clonotype has at least ten counts. This chain uses TRBV7-2 with TRBJ2-1; TRBD2 matches 7 bases. CDR1 is SGHTA and CDR2 is FQGNSA in the germline V gene. J was trimmed by 4 bases and V by 0 bases; bases with no gene match: 12. CDR3 length equals 18 residues. CDR3 sequence (DNA): TGTGCCAGCAGCTTAGCCACGGCTCTAGCTAGCGGATACAATGAGCAGTTCTTC. Encoded protein: CASSLATALASGYNEQFF.

The chain joins TRBV20-1 to TRBJ2-5; no definite D call. V lost 4 bases and J 3 bases, leaving 15 bases between the germline ends. The germline V gene has CDR1 DFQATT and CDR2 SNEGSKA (reference sequence). This CDR3 contains 14 residues. Written as DNA, the CDR3 is TGCAGTGCTACCTATAGGGCTCCGGAAGAGACCCAGTACTTC. This sequence encodes CSATYRAPEETQYF.

This clonotype was counted between two and nine times. CDR3 coding DNA: TGTGCCAGTAGGCCCCGGGACTTGAGTGTTCAGTACTTC. As protein: CASRPRDLSVQYF. The V gene is TRBV19, the J gene TRBJ2-4; TRBD2 is a possible D gene (6 bases). CDR1 is LNHDA and CDR2 is SQIVND in the germline V gene (reference sequence). CDR3 length: 13 amino acids. The V end was cut by 6 bases, the J end by 11 bases, with 17 bases between.

This clonotype has ten or more counts. The chain combines TRBV7-9 with TRBJ2-7, with 7 bases fitting TRBD2. J was trimmed by 12 bases and V by 0 bases; bases with no gene match: 5. The CDR3 spans 12 residues. Germline V lookup: CDR1 SEHNR, CDR2 FQNEAQ (reference sequence). CDR3 in amino acids: CASSLAGGPRYF. CDR3 sequence (DNA): TGTGCCAGCAGCTTAGCGGGAGGGCCGAGGTACTTC. Together with reference TRBV7-9 and TRBJ2-7, the CDR3 gives the full variable domain: DTGVSQNPRHKITKRGQNVTFRCDPISEHNRLYWYRQTLGQGPEFLTYFQNEAQLEKSRLLSDRFSAERPKGSFSTLEIQRTEQGDSAMYLCASSLAGGPRYFGPGTRLTVT.

This clonotype has a count of ten or more. This chain uses TRBV7-8 with TRBJ2-2, with D unclear. Trimming stripped 6 bases from V and 0 bases from J, with 11 bases between. CDR3 length: 15 residues. Germline assignment: CDR1 SGHVS and CDR2 FQNEAQ. The DNA of the CDR3 is TGTGCCAGCAGAAGGGATCATTCGAACACCGGGGAGCTGTTTTTT. Protein sequence: CASRRDHSNTGELFF.

The CDR3 region is CASRGPGLAGNTGELFF. Written as DNA, the CDR3 is TGTGCCAGCAGAGGACCGGGACTAGCGGGGAACACCGGGGAGCTGTTTTTT. The chain carries TRBV6-5 and TRBJ2-2; 12 positions match TRBD2. Germline assignment: CDR1 MNHEY and CDR2 SVGAGI. V was clipped by 6 bases and J by 1 base; unmatched bases: 6. The CDR3 runs to 17 residues.

CDR3 residues: CASSSTGLRTDTQYF. The CDR3 nucleotides are TGCGCCAGCAGCTCGACGGGACTCCGCACAGATACGCAGTATTTT. The chain has TRBV5-1 and TRBJ2-3; a weak D match, TRBD2 (6 bases). The CDR3 length is 15 residues. Germline CDR1 is SGHRS and CDR2 is YFSETQ. Trimming cost V 3 bases and J 1 base, with 12 bases left between them.

This clonotype was found a few times. The chain links TRBV20-1 to TRBJ2-7; no definite D call. Per germline, CDR1 DFQATT and CDR2 SNEGSKA (reference sequence). The CDR3 has 11 residues. V was shortened by 7 bases and J by 4 bases, with 11 bases between the two germline ends. The CDR3 sequence: CSGKGRYEQYF. As DNA, the CDR3 is TGCAGTGGGAAAGGACGATACGAGCAGTACTTC.

This clonotype came up many times. J is TRBJ1-1 and V is TRBV7-3, with D tentatively TRBD1 (5 bases). CDR3 length equals 14 residues. Germline CDR1 SGHTA, CDR2 FQGTGA. V lost 5 bases, J lost 5 bases, and 15 bases lay in between. The CDR3 sequence: CASSTTGTDTEAFF. The CDR3 DNA sequence: TGTGCCAGCAGCACCACCGGGACGGATACTGAAGCTTTCTTT.

The genes are TRBV9 and TRBJ2-1; the D call may be TRBD1 or TRBD2 (5 bases each). Trimming took 4 bases from V and 6 from J, leaving 14 bases between them. CDR3 size: 14 residues. Per germline, CDR1 SGDLS and CDR2 YYNGEE. CDR3 in DNA: TGTGCCAGCAGCCCACCCGGGACGCTCAATGAGCAGTTCTTC. Translation: CASSPPGTLNEQFF.

This clonotype was seen a handful of times. The gene calls are TRBV19 and TRBJ2-1; TRBD2 matches at 8 bases. Trimming cost V 6 bases and J 7 bases; bases outside gene matches: 11. The germline CDR1 and CDR2 sequences are LNHDA and SQIVND (reference sequence). The CDR3 totals 15 residues. DNA of the CDR3: TGTGCCAGTAGAACTACGGGACTAGGTATAAATGAGCAGTTCTTC. It translates to CASRTTGLGINEQFF. The complete variable domain, with remaining parts taken from reference TRBV19 and TRBJ2-1, reads DGGITQSPKYLFRKEGQNVTLSCEQNLNHDAMYWYRQDPGQGLRLIYYSQIVNDFQKGDIAEGYSVSREKKESFPLTVTSAQKNPTAFYLCASRTTGLGINEQFFGPGTRLTVL.

This clonotype was counted only a few times. The chain recombines TRBV9 with TRBJ2-3; D is perhaps TRBD2 (6 bases). Deletions cut 0 bases from V and 0 bases from J, with 11 bases between. Germline V CDR1 and CDR2: SGDLS, YYNGEE. The CDR3 runs to 16 residues. CDR3 in amino acids: CASSVGGLMSTDTQYF. CDR3 coding DNA: TGTGCCAGCAGCGTAGGTGGACTAATGAGCACAGATACGCAGTATTTT.

This clonotype was observed many times. This rearrangement joins TRBV11-3 to TRBJ2-5, with D possibly TRBD1 on 5 matching bases. Trimming pared 1 base from V and 5 bases from J, leaving 14 bases between. The CDR3 extends over 15 amino acids. Germline loops: CDR1 SGHNT, CDR2 YENEEA. The CDR3 region is CASSLAGLAGETQYF. The CDR3 DNA reads as TGTGCCAGCAGCTTAGCAGGGCTCGCTGGTGAGACCCAGTACTTC.

The chain carries TRBV6-6 and TRBJ2-1; unclear D gene. The V and J ends lost 10 bases and 4 bases respectively, with 11 bases between them. The CDR3 covers 12 residues. Germline V lookup: CDR1 MNHNY, CDR2 SVGAGI (reference sequence). The CDR3: CAKWTDYNEQFF. The CDR3, as DNA: TGTGCCAAGTGGACCGATTACAATGAGCAGTTCTTC.